Each of the 6 T cell receptor beta chains below was sequenced from the same sample in a study of blood T cell repertoires in COVID-19. Assay used: immunoSEQ multiplex PCR; TCRdb lists only in-frame clones, some missing. This table holds about 480,000 clones, approximately 90% found once. Specimen: peripheral blood. The receptor set was obtained from a woman aged 25 to 39 with acute or convalescent COVID-19.

The J gene is TRBJ1-2, the V gene TRBV7-9; a possible D gene is TRBD1 (5 bases). Per the germline V gene, CDR1 is SEHNR and CDR2 is FQNEAQ (reference sequence). V was pared by 5 bases and J by 8 bases, with 24 bases between. The CDR3 has 16 amino acids. CDR3 bases: TGTGCCAGCAGCGTGGGCCGACGCGGGGGACTTGGAGGCTACACCTTC. It encodes CASSVGRRGGLGGYTF. Full variable domain (rest looked up from reference TRBV7-9 and TRBJ1-2): DTGVSQNPRHKITKRGQNVTFRCDPISEHNRLYWYRQTLGQGPEFLTYFQNEAQLEKSRLLSDRFSAERPKGSFSTLEIQRTEQGDSAMYLCASSVGRRGGLGGYTFGSGTRLTVV.

This clone was counted a single time. V is TRBV3-1 (or the pseudogene TRBV3-2) and J is TRBJ2-7; 7 nucleotides align to TRBD1. CDR1 LGHDT and CDR2 YNNKEL come from the germline V gene (reference sequence). CDR3 length equals 15 residues. The V gene end was trimmed by 4 bases and the J gene end by 5 bases; junction bases not matched to a gene: 11. The CDR3 DNA reads TGTGCCAGCAGCCCGGTCAACAGGGGAACCCACGAGCAGTACTTC. It specifies CASSPVNRGTHEQYF.

The chain has TRBV11-1 and TRBJ2-1; the D gene is possibly TRBD2 (7 bases). The V gene lost 6 bases and the J gene lost 3 bases, with 18 bases spanning the gap. The CDR3 sequence is 16 residues long. CDR1 is SGHAT and CDR2 is FQDESV in the germline V gene (reference sequence). Written as DNA, the CDR3 is TGTGCCAGCAGTTCTATGGCGGGGGCTCTCTACAATGAGCAGTTCTTC. It encodes CASSSMAGALYNEQFF.

J is TRBJ2-6 and V is TRBV4-1; 9 nucleotides match TRBD1. Germline values: CDR1 MGHRA, CDR2 YSYEKL. The V and J ends lost 4 bases and 4 bases, in that order; junction bases with no gene match: 8. The CDR3 is 17 residues long. DNA of the CDR3: TGCGCCAGCAGCCTTTCCGGGACAGGGTCCGGGGCCAACGTCCTGACTTTC. This codes for CASSLSGTGSGANVLTF.

The rearrangement links TRBV6-5 to TRBJ2-1; 9 bases are a match to TRBD2. V gave up 6 bases and J gave up 4 bases; unmatched junction bases: 7. Germline CDR1 reads MNHEY; CDR2 reads SVGAGI. CDR3 size: 15 residues. The CDR3 sequence: CASRPSGGTYNEQFF. In DNA, the CDR3 is TGTGCCAGCAGACCCAGCGGGGGGACTTACAATGAGCAGTTCTTC.

This rearrangement joins TRBV29-1 to TRBJ1-2; possibly TRBD1 for D (5 bases). V was pared by 2 bases and J by 2 bases, with 6 bases between. This CDR3 region has 12 residues. CDR1 SQVTM and CDR2 ANQGSEA come from the germline V gene. CDR3 nucleotide sequence: TGCAGCGTTGAATCAGGGAACTATGGCTACACCTTC. Its protein is CSVESGNYGYTF.